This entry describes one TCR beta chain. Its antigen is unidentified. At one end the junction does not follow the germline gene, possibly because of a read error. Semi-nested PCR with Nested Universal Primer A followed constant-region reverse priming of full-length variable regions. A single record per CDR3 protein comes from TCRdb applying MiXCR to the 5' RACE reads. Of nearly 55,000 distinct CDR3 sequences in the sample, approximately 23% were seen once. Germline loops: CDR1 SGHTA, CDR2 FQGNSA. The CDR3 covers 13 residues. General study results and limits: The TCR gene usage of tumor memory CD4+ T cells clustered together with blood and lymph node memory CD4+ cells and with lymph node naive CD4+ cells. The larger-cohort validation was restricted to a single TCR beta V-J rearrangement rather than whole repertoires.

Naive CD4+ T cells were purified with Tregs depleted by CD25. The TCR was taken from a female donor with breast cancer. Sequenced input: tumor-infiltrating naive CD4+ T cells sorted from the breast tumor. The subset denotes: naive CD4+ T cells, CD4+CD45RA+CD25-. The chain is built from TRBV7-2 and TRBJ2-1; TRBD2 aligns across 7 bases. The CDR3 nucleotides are TGTGCCAGCAGCCTAGCGGAATACAATGAGCAGTTCTTC. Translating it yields CASSLAEYNEQFF.